This T cell receptor (beta chain) was found in a study of cytomegalovirus exposure and HLA in healthy donors. PCR amplification relied on 60 Vbeta primers (plus 13 Jbeta primers). Generated by immunoSEQ multiplex PCR, the TCRdb table keeps only in-frame clones and is missing some. Among around 200,000 clones listed, 65% to 75% were seen once. The germline V gene has CDR1 SGHTA and CDR2 FQGNSA. Trimming left V 5 bases short and J 0 bases short, with 17 bases between. The CDR3 covers 17 residues. The sequencing sample was made of PBMCs. The TCR was taken from a man younger than 40 in good health and CMV-seropositive. The chain combines TRBV7-2 with TRBJ1-3, with D possibly matching TRBD1 (6 bases). CDR3 DNA sequence: TGTGCCAGCAGCCCCGCCCCCAGGGGTCCCTCTGGAAACACCATATATTTT. It codes for CASSPAPRGPSGNTIYF. Variable domain in full (rest from reference TRBV7-2 and TRBJ1-3): GAGVSQSPSNKVTEKGKDVELRCDPISGHTALYWYRQSLGQGLEFLIYFQGNSAPDKSGLPSDRFSAERTGGSVSTLTIQRTQQEDSAVYLCASSPAPRGPSGNTIYFGEGSWLTVV.